This entry lists 4 T cell receptor beta chains sequenced from one sample in a study of T cell repertoires in cytomegalovirus infection. TCRdb fed the reads into MiXCR, producing one record per CDR3 protein. The sample holds 95,000 to 150,000 distinct CDR3 sequences; more than 25% are singletons and the top ten take 58%. No antigen has been identified for these receptors. The specimen comprised CD8+ T cells from cultured PBMCs, sampled from culture after CMV antigen stimulation. The origin of the receptors is a human donor in good health (CMV status not recorded). Some clones in this sample may be carry-over from other donors' samples.

This chain joins TRBV15 and TRBJ2-5; a weak D match, TRBD2 (6 bases). Germline V gene data show CDR1 as LNHNV and CDR2 as YYDKDF (reference sequence). This CDR3 comprises 15 residues. Trimming removed 2 bases from V and 5 bases from J, with 15 bases in between. This CDR3 is CATSRSRGLTETQYF. The CDR3 nucleotides are TGTGCCACCAGCAGATCGCGGGGACTCACGGAGACCCAGTACTTC.

The chain is built from TRBV7-9 and TRBJ2-3; D is unclear. The CDR3 is 16 residues long. Between the trimmed V and J ends, which lost 2 bases and 0 bases, there was a span of 12 bases. Germline CDR1 reads SEHNR; CDR2 reads FQNEAQ (reference sequence). This CDR3 is CASSLFLGGSTDTQYF. CDR3 in DNA: TGTGCCAGCAGCTTATTCCTGGGTGGGAGCACAGATACGCAGTATTTT.

This clonotype was seen at least ten times. V and J are TRBV12-3 or TRBV12-4 and TRBJ2-1, with TRBD2 identical over 9 bases. The V and J ends lost 8 bases and 2 bases, in that order; junction bases with no gene match: 19. The CDR3 extends over 19 amino acids. The DNA for the CDR3 is TGTGCCAGCCCAAAGGACCCTGTAAGGAGCGGGGGGACCTACAATGAGCAGTTCTTC. Its protein is CASPKDPVRSGGTYNEQFF.

The chain employs TRBV5-1 and TRBJ2-3; D possibly corresponds to TRBD2 (5 bases). V lost 7 bases and J 1 base, leaving 10 bases between the germline ends. CDR3 length: 13 residues. Germline CDR1 SGHRS, CDR2 YFSETQ. CDR3 residues: CASGRTGTDTQYF. The DNA for the CDR3 is TGCGCCAGCGGAAGGACTGGCACAGATACGCAGTATTTT.